This note documents a single T cell receptor beta chain sequence. Its target is not known. TCR beta CDR3 sequences were amplified from RNA transcripts. Initially, a first-round RT-PCR of the TCR CDR3 employed the HTBI primer set. TCRdb processed the multiplex PCR reads anew with MiXCR; each CDR3 protein has one entry. Here the sample spans about half a million distinct CDR3 sequences, 22% being singletons. Among ophthalmopathy patients, the Clinical Activity Score reached at least 3, the NOSPECS grade reached at least 4, and duration remained under 3 months. V shed 5 bases, J shed 7 bases, and the junction held 4 bases outside the gene matches. CDR3 length: 13 residues. The germline CDR1 and CDR2 sequences are LNHDA and SQIVND (reference sequence). This entry is derived from a study of T cells in Graves' hyperthyroidism and ophthalmopathy. At the level of the study: Peripheral blood draws took place at initial diagnosis, ahead of any treatment. Study results and caveats: Most clonotypes expanded in the thyroid (above 0.001) were also present in blood.

The sample comprised blood. The rearrangement links TRBV19 to TRBJ1-2, with 10 bases identical to TRBD1. The sequence was obtained from a woman in her seventies with Graves' ophthalmopathy. The CDR3, as DNA: TGTGCCAGTAGTCGGGACAGGGGATTTGGCTACACCTTC. It codes for CASSRDRGFGYTF.